A single sample gave rise to the 17 T cell receptor beta chains below, sequenced in a study of shared clonotypes between healthy human individuals. TCRdb keeps only in-frame clones here, not all; method: immunoSEQ multiplex PCR. The sample lists approximately 92,000 clones, almost 70% occurring once. Specimen: memory CD8+ T cells sorted from blood. As to subset: CD45RO+ cells pooled with CCR7-negative TemRA cells. The source of these receptors is a man in his thirties or forties in good health.

This CDR3 reads CASGRLADTGELFF. CDR3 bases: TGTGCCAGCGGTCGGCTAGCGGACACCGGGGAGCTGTTTTTT. The chain has TRBV5-4 and TRBJ2-2, with 7 bases that match TRBD2. Trimming cost V 7 bases and J 3 bases; bases outside gene matches: 6. The CDR3 is 14 amino acids. Germline V gives CDR1 SGHNT, CDR2 YYREEE (reference sequence).

This chain uses TRBV5-5 with TRBJ2-5, with 12 bases aligning to TRBD2. CDR1 and CDR2 (germline): SGHKS, YYEKEE (reference sequence). V lost 2 bases to trimming and J lost 5 bases; unmatched junction nucleotides: 16. The CDR3 is 19 amino acids. CDR3 DNA sequence: TGTGCCAGCAGCTTAATGAGACTAGCGGGAGTTGCCCGGGGGGAGACCCAGTACTTC. Its protein product is CASSLMRLAGVARGETQYF.

This clone was counted once. V is TRBV5-6 and J is TRBJ2-7; 15 bases are shared with TRBD2. V lost 6 bases and J lost 6; bases outside the gene matches: 7. The CDR3 is 15 residues long. The V gene's germline CDR1 is SGHDT and CDR2 YYEEEE. The CDR3 region has the DNA TGTGCCAGCAACGGACTAGCGGGAGGGCCGGGCGAGCAGTACTTC. It specifies CASNGLAGGPGEQYF.

The rearrangement links TRBV4-1 to TRBJ2-1; TRBD1 agrees at 12 bases. V lost 1 base and J lost 10; bases outside the gene matches: 5. The CDR3 has 15 amino acids. CDR1 MGHRA and CDR2 YSYEKL come from the germline V gene. This CDR3 reads CASSQVGQGAGEQFF. CDR3 DNA sequence: TGCGCCAGCAGCCAAGTGGGACAGGGGGCAGGGGAGCAGTTCTTC.

This clone came up many times. This chain connects TRBV25-1 to TRBJ2-7; D gene uncertain. The CDR3 is made up of 12 amino acids. The germline V and J ends were trimmed by 4 bases and 0 bases, with 4 bases remaining between them. Per the germline V gene, CDR1 is MGHDK and CDR2 is SYGVNS. The chain's CDR3 is CASSATSYEQYF. The CDR3, as DNA: TGTGCCAGCAGTGCTACCTCCTACGAGCAGTACTTC.

The chain combines TRBV5-4 with TRBJ2-7; 10 bases align to TRBD1. Germline V gene data show CDR1 as SGHNT and CDR2 as YYREEE (reference sequence). The CDR3 length is 15 residues. V trimming: 8 bases; J trimming: 5 bases; junction bases outside the gene matches: 13. CDR3 sequence reads: CASNPGTGARDEQYF. For the CDR3, the DNA is TGTGCCAGTAATCCTGGGACAGGGGCACGAGACGAGCAGTACTTC.

The sample holds many counts of this clone. This chain uses TRBV2 with TRBJ2-1; D gene ambiguous. Germline V gene sequence: CDR1 SNHLY, CDR2 FYNNEI. V lost 3 bases to trimming and J lost 4 bases, with 7 bases between them. The CDR3 extends over 13 amino acids. DNA of the CDR3: TGTGCCAGCAGTGAGATTACTTACAATGAGCAGTTCTTC. It specifies CASSEITYNEQFF.

The chain is built from TRBV4-3 and TRBJ1-2; 10 bases are a match to TRBD1. The CDR3 covers 15 residues. CDR1 and CDR2 (germline): LGHNA, YSLEER. V dropped 5 bases and J dropped 4; count of bases not matched to a gene: 7. The CDR3 region is CASSEAGQGTYGYTF. DNA for the CDR3: TGCGCCAGCAGCGAAGCGGGACAGGGGACCTATGGCTACACCTTC.

The genes are TRBV7-9 and TRBJ2-2; no clear D. The ends were cut back, 5 bases at V and 5 bases at J, with 6 bases in the middle. CDR3 length: 12 amino acids. Looked up from germline, CDR1 is SEHNR and CDR2 is FQNEAQ (reference sequence). Here the CDR3 DNA reads TGTGCCAGCAGCCCCGGGACCGGGGAGCTGTTTTTT. It yields the protein CASSPGTGELFF.

V and J are TRBV5-1 and TRBJ2-3; D not certain. Germline lookup yields CDR1 SGHRS and CDR2 YFSETQ. The CDR3 consists of 15 residues. V lost 0 bases and J lost 5, with 13 bases in between. CDR3 in amino acids: CASSLDPAVGDTQYF. Written as DNA, the CDR3 is TGCGCCAGCAGCTTGGATCCGGCAGTCGGAGATACGCAGTATTTT.

The chain couples TRBV7-9 to TRBJ2-7; D uncertain. The germline V gene has CDR1 SEHNR and CDR2 FQNEAQ (reference sequence). CDR3 length: 13 amino acids. Trimming shortened V by 1 base and J by 2 bases, and 6 bases separated the two germline ends. CDR3 DNA: TGTGCCAGCAGCTTAGTACTGGCCTACGAGCAGTACTTC. Translating it yields CASSLVLAYEQYF.

The V and J genes are TRBV6-1 and TRBJ2-7; D perhaps matches TRBD1 (5 bases). Germline V gives CDR1 MNHNS, CDR2 SASEGT. This CDR3 contains 13 residues. Between the trimmed V and J ends, which lost 4 bases and 2 bases, there was a span of 9 bases. CDR3 region: CASSADITYEQYF. In DNA form, the CDR3 reads TGTGCCAGCAGTGCGGACATAACCTACGAGCAGTACTTC.

In this sample, this clone turned up a few times. V usage is TRBV20-1 and J usage is TRBJ2-7; unclear D gene. V lost 0 bases to trimming and J lost 3 bases, with 3 bases between them. In germline, CDR1 is DFQATT, CDR2 SNEGSKA (reference sequence). This CDR3 is 11 amino acids long. CDR3 nucleotide sequence: TGCAGTGCTAGAGAAGACTACGAGCAGTACTTC. It yields the protein CSAREDYEQYF.

This sequence joins TRBV4-1 and TRBJ2-5; the D gene is possibly TRBD1 (6 bases). With 0 bases removed from V and 5 bases from J, the gap between germline ends came to 13 bases. From germline, CDR1 is MGHRA and CDR2 YSYEKL. The CDR3 runs 15 residues. The CDR3 reads CASSQDGGQGETQYF. CDR3 sequence (DNA): TGCGCCAGCAGCCAAGATGGCGGGCAGGGGGAGACCCAGTACTTC.

This clone appeared a few times. The chain employs TRBV7-3 and TRBJ2-7; tentatively, D is TRBD2 (5 bases). Germline V gives CDR1 SGHTA, CDR2 FQGTGA. The CDR3 totals 12 residues. V was shortened by 5 bases and J by 7 bases, with 12 bases between the two germline ends. The CDR3 DNA follows: TGTGCCAGCAGCCCGCCTTCGGGGGAGCAGTACTTC. It encodes CASSPPSGEQYF.

The chain is built from TRBV5-4 and TRBJ2-3; 9 bases are shared with TRBD2. Per the germline V gene, CDR1 is SGHNT and CDR2 is YYREEE (reference sequence). The V and J ends lost 0 bases and 1 base, in that order; junction bases with no gene match: 0. The CDR3 sequence is 15 residues long. The chain's CDR3 is CASSLGTSGTDTQYF. In DNA form, the CDR3 reads TGTGCCAGCAGCTTGGGGACTAGCGGCACAGATACGCAGTATTTT.

The genes are TRBV20-1 and TRBJ2-5; D is uncertain. In germline, CDR1 is DFQATT, CDR2 SNEGSKA (reference sequence). V lost 3 bases to trimming and J lost 5 bases, with 7 bases between them. The CDR3 is 11 residues long. The CDR3 protein is CSASLGETQYF. The CDR3 region has the DNA TGCAGTGCTAGTCTCGGGGAGACCCAGTACTTC.